This T cell receptor (beta chain) was profiled in a study of blood T cell repertoires in COVID-19. Study as a whole: COVID-19 samples from acute and convalescent phases originated in the United States, Italy and Spain. Nucleic acid was either cDNA or gDNA, and it came from T cells, B-cell-depleted T cells, or PBMCs.

How the authors handled the data: Amplified reference gene primers provided the basis for estimating nucleated cell counts. The table came from immunoSEQ multiplex PCR; TCRdb's copy has only in-frame clones and leaves some out. Clonal size and the V and J genes are those of that table, whereas D and trimming came from the DNA. The sample holds a few hundred thousand clones, 85% to 90% seen once. The receptor comes from an older woman with COVID-19, enrolled during active disease. Sequencing used peripheral blood.

In DNA, the CDR3 is TGTGCCAGCACCCCCCAGACAGGCTACTCCTACGAGCAGTACTTC. Its protein is CASTPQTGYSYEQYF. J is TRBJ2-7 and V is TRBV28, with D possibly matching TRBD1 (6 bases). Germline V gene data show CDR1 as MDHEN and CDR2 as SYDVKM. Trimming took 7 bases from V and 0 from J, leaving 16 bases between them. The CDR3 is 15 residues long. The full variable domain, in which reference TRBV28 and TRBJ2-7 provide the parts outside the CDR3, is DVKVTQSSRYLVKRTGEKVFLECVQDMDHENMFWYRQDPGLGLRLIYFSYDVKMKEKGDIPEGYSVSREKKERFSLILESASTNQTSMYLCASTPQTGYSYEQYFGPGTRLTVT.